This record covers a single T cell receptor (beta chain). The target of this receptor is not known. Per-base quality was not reported, and no clone a single base away is much larger than it. The library was made by 5' RACE. Reads for this sample came from a NextSeq 500. To correct for sequencing error and PCR bias, the TCR library protocol tagged individual cDNA molecules with unique molecular identifiers. Both TCR alpha and beta chains were sequenced, and tight co-correlation was observed between alpha and beta sequence abundances in each sample. Regarding the original processing steps: V gene, J gene and CDR3 annotation of TCR sequences was performed with Decombinator V4. Expanded TCRs were defined as changing significantly between any two time points under a Poisson model with p below 0.0001. TCR abundances were normalised to the total number of TCRs sequenced per sample and expressed as counts per million. VDJdb, accessed 1 November 2021, was searched for CMV, EBV and SARS-CoV-2 annotated TCRs, excluding TCRs annotated for multiple antigens. TCRdb reprocessing: public reads trimmed at Q25 with fastp, clones called with MiXCR, in-frame beta chains kept. For every CDR3 protein sequence, its rows merge into one entry that carries the most common genes and DNA. Here the V and J calls rest on TCRdb's processing, not on the authors' analysis. Across this sample there are about 57,000 distinct CDR3 sequences, with 10% to 15% seen only once. Around 4.7% of the sample rests with the top ten.

This sample stems from a study of early T cells in non-severe SARS-CoV-2 infection (dated by TCRdb to the early 2020s). Notes on the research overall: Because TCR sequencing was done on bulk RNA from unsorted whole blood, the alpha and beta chains could not be paired.

Set within a cohort of healthcare workers in London, UK, this nested case-control study involved weekly PCR testing of nasopharyngeal swabs along with blood sampling. Between 23 and 31 March 2020, the week of the UK lockdown, healthcare workers were enrolled and then followed up weekly for as long as 16 weeks. The paper as a whole reports these results and caveats: VDJdb matching was skewed toward anti-spike CD8 responses and likely underestimated virus-specific expansions by missing private and CD4 specificities.

This receptor was identified in an adult who was a healthcare worker with PCR-confirmed SARS-CoV-2 infection or an uninfected control (not recorded which). Sequences were obtained from whole blood.

The bases are TGTGCCAGCAGCTTAGTTGGGGACAGCACTGAAGCTTTCTTT. The resulting protein is CASSLVGDSTEAFF. Here the chain combines TRBV7-6 and TRBJ1-1; 7 bases in the junction line up with TRBD1. The CDR3 measures 14 amino acids from cysteine to phenylalanine. Only the CDR3 region is kept as DNA, spanning 42 bases read in frame from base 1. Based on the germline V gene, the CDR1 and CDR2 sequences are SGHVS and FNYEAQ. Trimming leaves V shorter by 1 base and J shorter by 4 bases, with the junction holding 3 bases beyond the gene matches.